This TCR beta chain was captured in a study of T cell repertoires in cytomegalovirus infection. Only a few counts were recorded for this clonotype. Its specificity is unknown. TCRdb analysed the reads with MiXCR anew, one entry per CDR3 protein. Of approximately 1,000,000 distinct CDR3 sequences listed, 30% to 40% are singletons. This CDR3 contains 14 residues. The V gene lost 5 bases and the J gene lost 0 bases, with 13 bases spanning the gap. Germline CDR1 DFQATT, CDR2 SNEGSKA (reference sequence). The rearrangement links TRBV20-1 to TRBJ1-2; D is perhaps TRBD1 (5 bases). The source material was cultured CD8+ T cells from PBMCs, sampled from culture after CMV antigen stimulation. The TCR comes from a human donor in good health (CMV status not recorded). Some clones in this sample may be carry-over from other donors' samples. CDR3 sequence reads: CSAPTGTTNYGYTF. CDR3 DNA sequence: TGCAGTGCTCCGACCGGGACCACTAACTATGGCTACACCTTC.